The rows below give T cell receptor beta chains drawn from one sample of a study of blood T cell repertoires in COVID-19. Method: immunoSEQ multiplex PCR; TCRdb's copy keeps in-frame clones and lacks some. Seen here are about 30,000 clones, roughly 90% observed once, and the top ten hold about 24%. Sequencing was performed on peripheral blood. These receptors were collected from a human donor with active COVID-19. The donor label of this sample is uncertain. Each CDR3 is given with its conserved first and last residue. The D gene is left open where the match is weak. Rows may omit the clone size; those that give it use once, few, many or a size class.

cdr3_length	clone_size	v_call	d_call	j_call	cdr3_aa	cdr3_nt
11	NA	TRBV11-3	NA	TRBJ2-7	CASSLTYEQYF	TGTGCCAGCAGCCTTACCTACGAGCAGTACTTC
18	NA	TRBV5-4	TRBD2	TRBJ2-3	CASSSGLAGGGGTDTQYF	TGTGCCAGCAGCTCCGGACTAGCGGGAGGGGGCGGGACAGATACGCAGTATTTT
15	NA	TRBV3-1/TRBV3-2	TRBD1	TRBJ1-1	CASSRKGADNTEAFF	TGTGCCAGCAGCAGAAAGGGGGCGGACAACACTGAAGCTTTCTTT
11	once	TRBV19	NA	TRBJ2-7	CASRGAYEQYF	TGTGCCAGTAGAGGAGCGTACGAGCAGTACTTC
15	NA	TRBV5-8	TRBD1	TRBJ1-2	CASSPRTGGWYGYTF	TGTGCCAGCAGCCCCCGGACAGGGGGCTGGTATGGCTACACCTTC
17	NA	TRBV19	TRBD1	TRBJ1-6	CASRPGQGARYNSPLHF	TGTGCCAGTAGACCGGGACAGGGAGCGAGGTATAATTCACCCCTCCACTTT
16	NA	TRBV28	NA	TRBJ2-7	CASSYRGPGGPNEQYF	TGTGCCAGCAGTTACCGGGGACCCGGGGGACCTAACGAGCAGTACTTC
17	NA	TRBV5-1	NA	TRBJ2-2	CASSLEPGHTNTGELFF	TGCGCCAGCAGCTTGGAACCGGGACACACGAACACCGGGGAGCTGTTTTTT
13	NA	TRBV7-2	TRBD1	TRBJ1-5	CASAGQFNQPQHF	TGTGCCAGCGCGGGACAGTTCAATCAGCCCCAGCATTTT
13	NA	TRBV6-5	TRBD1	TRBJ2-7	CASSPRDRAEQYF	TGTGCCAGCAGTCCTCGGGACAGGGCCGAGCAGTACTTC
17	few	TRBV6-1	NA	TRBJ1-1	CASSDGSGDSMNTEAFF	TGTGCCAGCAGTGATGGGAGCGGGGATTCCATGAACACTGAAGCTTTCTTT
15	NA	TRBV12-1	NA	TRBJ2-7	CASSPRGGEAPDQYF	TGTGCCAGCAGTCCCCGGGGGGGAGAAGCCCCCGATCAGTACTTC
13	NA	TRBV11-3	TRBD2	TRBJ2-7	CASSPTPGGEQYF	TGTGCCAGCAGCCCTACTCCGGGGGGGGAGCAGTACTTC
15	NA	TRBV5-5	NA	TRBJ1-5	CASSLGAASNQPQHF	TGTGCCAGCAGCTTGGGAGCCGCCAGCAATCAGCCCCAGCATTTT
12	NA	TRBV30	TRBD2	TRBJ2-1	CAWTRGASEQFF	TGTGCCTGGACGCGGGGGGCAAGTGAGCAGTTCTTC
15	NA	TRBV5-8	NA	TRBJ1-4	CASSLERGGPGKLFF	TGTGCCAGCAGCTTGGAGCGGGGGGGCCCTGGAAAACTGTTTTTT
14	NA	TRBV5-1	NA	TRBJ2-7	CASSQRVSPYEQYF	TGCGCCAGCAGCCAACGGGTCTCCCCCTACGAGCAGTACTTC
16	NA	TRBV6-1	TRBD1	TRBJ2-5	CASSGRFGTGKETQYF	TGTGCCAGCAGTGGTCGATTCGGGACAGGGAAAGAGACCCAGTACTTC
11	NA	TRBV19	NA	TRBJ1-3	CASRRGNTIYF	TGTGCCAGTAGACGGGGAAACACCATATATTTT
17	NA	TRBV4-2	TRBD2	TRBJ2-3	CASSQAVRSGSSDTQYF	TGTGCCAGCAGCCAAGCTGTCCGTAGCGGGAGTTCGGATACGCAGTATTTT
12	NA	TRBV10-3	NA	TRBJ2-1	CAISEYGNEQFF	TGTGCCATCAGTGAGTACGGTAATGAGCAGTTCTTC
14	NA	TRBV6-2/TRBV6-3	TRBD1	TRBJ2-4	CASSSDRGHGIQYF	TGTGCCAGCAGTTCCGACAGGGGACATGGCATTCAGTACTTC
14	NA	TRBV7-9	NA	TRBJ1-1	CASSSLQGGTEAFF	TGTGCCAGCAGTTCCCTACAGGGAGGGACTGAAGCTTTCTTT
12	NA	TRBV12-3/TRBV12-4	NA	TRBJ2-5	CASSLLSETQYF	TGTGCCAGCAGTTTATTATCGGAGACCCAGTACTTC
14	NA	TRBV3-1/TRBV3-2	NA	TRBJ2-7	CASSQDGGLYEQYF	TGTGCCAGCAGCCAAGACGGCGGACTCTACGAGCAGTACTTC
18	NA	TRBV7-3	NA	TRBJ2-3	CASSLSPVGGASTDTQYF	TGTGCCAGCAGCTTAAGCCCTGTGGGGGGGGCCTCCACAGATACGCAGTATTTT
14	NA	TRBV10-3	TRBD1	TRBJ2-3	CAISGTGSTDTQYF	TGTGCCATCAGTGGGACAGGTAGCACAGATACGCAGTATTTT
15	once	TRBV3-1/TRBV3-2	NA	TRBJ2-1	CASSQVGASYNEQFF	TGTGCCAGCAGCCAGGTGGGGGCCTCCTACAATGAGCAGTTCTTC
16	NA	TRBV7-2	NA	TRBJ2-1	CASSYFATRQADEQFF	TGTGCCAGCAGCTATTTTGCGACTAGGCAGGCCGATGAGCAGTTCTTC
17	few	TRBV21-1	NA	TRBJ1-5	CASSKTRGLGSNQPQHF	TGTGCCAGCAGCAAAACCAGGGGGCTGGGTAGCAATCAGCCCCAGCATTTT
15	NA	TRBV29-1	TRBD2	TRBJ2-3	CSVRRTSGATDTQYF	TGCAGCGTCCGCCGGACTAGCGGGGCCACAGATACGCAGTATTTT
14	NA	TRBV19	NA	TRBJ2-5	CASSIMSGAETQYF	TGTGCCAGTAGTATAATGTCAGGGGCGGAGACCCAGTACTTC
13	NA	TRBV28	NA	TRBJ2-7	CASIGEVPYEQYF	TGTGCCAGCATCGGAGAGGTCCCCTACGAGCAGTACTTC
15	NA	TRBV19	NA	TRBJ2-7	CASSIEAGASYEQYF	TGTGCCAGTAGTATAGAGGCAGGGGCCTCCTACGAGCAGTACTTC
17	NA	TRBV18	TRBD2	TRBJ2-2	CASSPPRSGRNTGELFF	TGTGCCAGCTCACCACCGAGGAGCGGGAGAAACACCGGGGAGCTGTTTTTT
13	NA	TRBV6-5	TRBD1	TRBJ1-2	CASTRTGSGGYTF	TGTGCCAGCACGAGGACAGGGTCTGGAGGCTACACCTTC
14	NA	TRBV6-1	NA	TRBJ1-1	CASSELRGNTEAFF	TGTGCCAGCAGTGAATTAAGGGGCAACACTGAAGCTTTCTTT
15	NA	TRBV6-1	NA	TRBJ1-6	CASSEVAREGSPLHF	TGTGCCAGCAGTGAAGTGGCCAGGGAAGGTTCACCCCTCCACTTT
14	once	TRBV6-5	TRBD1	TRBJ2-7	CASSTGTGLYEQYF	TGTGCCAGCAGTACCGGGACAGGTCTCTACGAGCAGTACTTC
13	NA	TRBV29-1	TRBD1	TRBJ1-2	CSVVLRQGYGYTF	TGCAGCGTTGTTCTACGACAGGGGTATGGCTACACCTTC
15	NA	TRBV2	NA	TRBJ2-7	CASSEDTGTSYEQYF	TGTGCCAGCAGTGAAGATACCGGGACTTCGTACGAGCAGTACTTC
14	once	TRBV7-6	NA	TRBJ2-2	CASSLAQVTGELFF	TGTGCCAGCAGCTTAGCACAGGTCACCGGGGAGCTGTTTTTT
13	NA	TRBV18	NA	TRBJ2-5	CASSPRSEETQYF	TGTGCCAGCTCACCGCGGTCCGAAGAGACCCAGTACTTC
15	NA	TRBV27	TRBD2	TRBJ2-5	CASSLGLAGVETQYF	TGTGCCAGCAGTCTAGGACTAGCGGGAGTTGAGACCCAGTACTTC
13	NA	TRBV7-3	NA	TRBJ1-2	CASSLSGLGGYTF	TGTGCCAGCAGCTTGAGCGGTTTAGGGGGCTACACCTTC
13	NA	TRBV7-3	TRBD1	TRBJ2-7	CASSLGTGSEQYF	TGTGCCAGCAGCTTGGGGACAGGGTCCGAGCAGTACTTC
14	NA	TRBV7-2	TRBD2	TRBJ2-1	CASSSAGGRHEQFF	TGTGCCAGCAGCTCAGCGGGAGGGCGGCATGAGCAGTTCTTC
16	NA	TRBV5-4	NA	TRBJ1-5	CASSSSSEGNNQPQHF	TGTGCCAGCAGCTCATCCTCGGAGGGAAACAATCAGCCCCAGCATTTT
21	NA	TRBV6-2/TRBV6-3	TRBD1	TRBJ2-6	CASSYMPLRTGKISGANVLTF	TGTGCCAGCAGTTACATGCCTTTAAGGACAGGGAAAATCTCTGGGGCCAACGTCCTGACTTTC
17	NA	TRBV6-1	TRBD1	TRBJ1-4	CASSEPLKRQGAQKLFF	TGTGCCAGCAGTGAACCGCTAAAAAGACAGGGGGCCCAAAAACTGTTTTTT
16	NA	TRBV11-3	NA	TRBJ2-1	CASTLGGGAFYNEQFF	TGTGCCAGCACCCTAGGGGGCGGGGCCTTCTACAATGAGCAGTTCTTC
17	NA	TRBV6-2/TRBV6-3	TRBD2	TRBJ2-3	CASSYSRWERGKDTQYF	TGTGCCAGCAGTTACTCCAGGTGGGAGCGGGGGAAAGATACGCAGTATTTT
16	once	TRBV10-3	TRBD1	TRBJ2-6	CAIRGTGWTGANVLTF	TGTGCCATCAGGGGGACAGGGTGGACTGGGGCCAACGTCCTGACTTTC
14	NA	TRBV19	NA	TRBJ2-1	CASRGGPTYNEQFF	TGTGCCAGTCGAGGGGGACCCACCTACAATGAGCAGTTCTTC
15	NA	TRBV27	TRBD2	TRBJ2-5	CASSSMTSGEETQYF	TGTGCCAGCAGTTCCATGACTAGCGGCGAAGAGACCCAGTACTTC
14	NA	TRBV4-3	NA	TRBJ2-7	CASSQSFRGDEQYF	TGCGCCAGCAGCCAGTCCTTCAGGGGCGACGAGCAGTACTTC
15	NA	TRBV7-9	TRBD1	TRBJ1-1	CASSPVPQGAPEAFF	TGTGCCAGCAGCCCCGTCCCACAGGGGGCCCCTGAAGCTTTCTTT
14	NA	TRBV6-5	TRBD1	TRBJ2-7	CASRRTGVSYEQYF	TGTGCCAGCAGGCGGACAGGGGTATCCTACGAGCAGTACTTC
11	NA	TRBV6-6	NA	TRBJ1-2	CATSFNYGYTF	TGTGCCACCTCTTTTAACTATGGCTACACCTTC
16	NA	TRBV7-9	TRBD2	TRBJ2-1	CASSSRLAGSYNEQFF	TGTGCCAGCAGCTCCCGACTAGCGGGGTCCTACAATGAGCAGTTCTTC